Sequencing of this T cell receptor (beta chain) was carried out in a study of T cells in Graves' hyperthyroidism and ophthalmopathy. Regions amplified from RNA transcripts were the TCR beta CDR3 regions. TCR CDR3 regions were first amplified by RT-PCR with HTBI primers. TCRdb redid the calling of the multiplex PCR reads with MiXCR, one entry per CDR3 protein. The sample carries 750,000 to 900,000 distinct CDR3 sequences, roughly 40% recorded once. Germline CDR1 is SNHLY and CDR2 is FYNNEI. This CDR3 contains 15 residues. The germline V and J ends were trimmed by 3 bases and 0 bases, with 11 bases remaining between them.

The receptor was isolated from a young man with Graves' hyperthyroidism. V usage is TRBV2 and J usage is TRBJ1-2; D possibly corresponds to TRBD1 (6 bases). Material: blood. CDR3 loop: CASSDGQRTNYGYTF. DNA for the CDR3: TGTGCCAGCAGTGACGGACAGAGAACTAACTATGGCTACACCTTC.